The text below deals with one TCR beta chain. This sample is drawn from a study of shared clonotypes between healthy human individuals. Using immunoSEQ multiplex PCR, the repertoire was profiled, and TCRdb retains in-frame clones only, with some absent. The repertoire holds 2 million to 2.5 million clones, with over 85% as singletons. CDR1 and CDR2 from the germline V gene are SGHAT and FQNNGV. The CDR3 is made up of 15 amino acids. V was pared by 6 bases and J by 8 bases, with 20 bases between. The rearrangement joins TRBV11-2 to TRBJ2-1; a possible D gene is TRBD1 (6 bases). The sequence was obtained from a man aged 18-30 years in good health. Some clones in this sample may be carry-over from other donors' samples. Sequenced: naive CD4+ T cells from PBMCs. Regarding subset: CD45RA+ positively selected. The CDR3 nucleotides read TGTGCCAGCAGGCCCGGGACACCCCGGCAGCATGAGCAGTTCTTC. It is translated as CASRPGTPRQHEQFF.